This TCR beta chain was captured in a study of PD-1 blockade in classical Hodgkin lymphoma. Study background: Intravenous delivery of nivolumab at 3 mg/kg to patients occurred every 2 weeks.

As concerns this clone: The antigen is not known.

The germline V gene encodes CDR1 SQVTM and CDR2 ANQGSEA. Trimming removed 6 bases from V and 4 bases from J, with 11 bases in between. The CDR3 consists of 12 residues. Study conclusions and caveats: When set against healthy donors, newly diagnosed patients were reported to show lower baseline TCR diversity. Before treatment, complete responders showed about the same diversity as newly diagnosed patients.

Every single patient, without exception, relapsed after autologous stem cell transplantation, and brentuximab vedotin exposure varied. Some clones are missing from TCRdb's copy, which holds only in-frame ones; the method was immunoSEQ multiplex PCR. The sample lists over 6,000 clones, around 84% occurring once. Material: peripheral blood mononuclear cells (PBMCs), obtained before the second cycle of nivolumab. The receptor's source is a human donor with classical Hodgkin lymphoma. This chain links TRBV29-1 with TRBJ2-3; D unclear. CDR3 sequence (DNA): TGCAGCGTGGACCGGTTATCAGATACGCAGTATTTT. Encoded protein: CSVDRLSDTQYF.